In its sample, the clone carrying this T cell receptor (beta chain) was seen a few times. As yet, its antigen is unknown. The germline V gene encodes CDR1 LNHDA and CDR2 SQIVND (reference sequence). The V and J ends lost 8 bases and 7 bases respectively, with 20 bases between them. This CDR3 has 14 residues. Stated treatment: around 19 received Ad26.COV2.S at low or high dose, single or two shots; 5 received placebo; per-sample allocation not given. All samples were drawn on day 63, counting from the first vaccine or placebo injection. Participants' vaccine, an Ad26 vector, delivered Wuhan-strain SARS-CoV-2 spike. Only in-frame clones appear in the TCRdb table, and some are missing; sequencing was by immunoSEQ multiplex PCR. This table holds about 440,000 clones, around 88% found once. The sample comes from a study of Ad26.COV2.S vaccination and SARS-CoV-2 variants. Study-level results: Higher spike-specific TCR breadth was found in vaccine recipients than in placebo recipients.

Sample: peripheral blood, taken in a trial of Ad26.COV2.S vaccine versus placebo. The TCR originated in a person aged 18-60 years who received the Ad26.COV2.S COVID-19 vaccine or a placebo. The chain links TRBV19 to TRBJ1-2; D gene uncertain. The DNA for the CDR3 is TGTGCCAGTTCCCATGACACGGCATATTCTGGCTACACCTTC. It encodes CASSHDTAYSGYTF.